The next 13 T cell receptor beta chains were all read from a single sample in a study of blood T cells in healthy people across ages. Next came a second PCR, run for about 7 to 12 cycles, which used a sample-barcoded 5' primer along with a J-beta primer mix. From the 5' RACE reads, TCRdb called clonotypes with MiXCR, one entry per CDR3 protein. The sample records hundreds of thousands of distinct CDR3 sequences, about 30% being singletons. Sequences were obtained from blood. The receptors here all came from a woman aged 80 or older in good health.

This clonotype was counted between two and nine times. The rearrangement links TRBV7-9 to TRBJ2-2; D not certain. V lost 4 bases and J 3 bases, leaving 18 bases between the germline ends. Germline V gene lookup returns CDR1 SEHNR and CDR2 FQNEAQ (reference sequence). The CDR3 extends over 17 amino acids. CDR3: CASSSAARTVDTGELFF. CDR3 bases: TGTGCCAGCAGCTCCGCCGCTAGGACGGTTGACACCGGGGAGCTGTTTTTT.

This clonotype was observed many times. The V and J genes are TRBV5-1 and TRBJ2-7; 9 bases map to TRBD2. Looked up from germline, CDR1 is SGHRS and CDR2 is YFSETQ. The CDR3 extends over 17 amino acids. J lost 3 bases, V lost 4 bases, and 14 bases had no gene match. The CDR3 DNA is TGCGCCAGCAGCCCGGGCCGTAGCGGGGGAGTTAACTACGAGCAGTACTTC. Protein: CASSPGRSGGVNYEQYF.

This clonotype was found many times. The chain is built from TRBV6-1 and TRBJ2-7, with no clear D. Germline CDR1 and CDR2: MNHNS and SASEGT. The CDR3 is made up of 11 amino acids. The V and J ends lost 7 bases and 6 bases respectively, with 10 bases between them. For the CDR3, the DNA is TGTGCCAGCAATGGGGTCGGCGAGCAGTACTTC. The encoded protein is CASNGVGEQYF.

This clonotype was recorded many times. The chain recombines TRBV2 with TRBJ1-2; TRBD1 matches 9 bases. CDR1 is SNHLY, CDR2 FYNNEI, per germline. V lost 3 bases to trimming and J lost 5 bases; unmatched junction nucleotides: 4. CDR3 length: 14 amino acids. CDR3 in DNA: TGTGCCAGCAGTGAGGGGACAGGGATTTATGGCTACACCTTC. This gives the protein CASSEGTGIYGYTF.

CDR3 region: CSVTTRLVAETQYF. CDR3 sequence (DNA): TGCAGCGTAACCACTAGACTAGTCGCAGAGACCCAGTACTTC. The J gene is TRBJ2-5, the V gene TRBV29-1, with a possible D match to TRBD2 (6 bases). Germline CDR1 reads SQVTM; CDR2 reads ANQGSEA. The CDR3 consists of 14 residues. V was trimmed by 6 bases and J by 4 bases, leaving 18 bases between them.

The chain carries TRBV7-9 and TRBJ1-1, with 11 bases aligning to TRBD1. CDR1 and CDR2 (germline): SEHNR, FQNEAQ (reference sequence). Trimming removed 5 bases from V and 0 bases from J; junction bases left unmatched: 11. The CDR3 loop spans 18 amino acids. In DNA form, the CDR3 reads TGTGCCAGCAGCCCCACGAGGGACAGGGGGACGATGAACACTGAAGCTTTCTTT. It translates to CASSPTRDRGTMNTEAFF. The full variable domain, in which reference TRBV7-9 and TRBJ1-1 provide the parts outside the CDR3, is DTGVSQNPRHKITKRGQNVTFRCDPISEHNRLYWYRQTLGQGPEFLTYFQNEAQLEKSRLLSDRFSAERPKGSFSTLEIQRTEQGDSAMYLCASSPTRDRGTMNTEAFFGQGTRLTVV.

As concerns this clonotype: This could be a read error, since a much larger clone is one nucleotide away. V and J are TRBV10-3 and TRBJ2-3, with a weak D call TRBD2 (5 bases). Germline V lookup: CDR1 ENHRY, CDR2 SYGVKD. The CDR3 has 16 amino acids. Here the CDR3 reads CAISDLQTPSTDTRYF. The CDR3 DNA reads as TGTGCCATCAGTGACTTACAAACCCCTAGCACAGATACGCGGTATTTT.

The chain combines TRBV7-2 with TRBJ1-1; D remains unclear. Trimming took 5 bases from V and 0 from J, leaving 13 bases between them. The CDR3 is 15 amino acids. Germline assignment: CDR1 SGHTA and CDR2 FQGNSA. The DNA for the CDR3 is TGTGCCAGCAGCCTAGGGCCCAGGATGAACACTGAAGCTTTCTTT. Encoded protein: CASSLGPRMNTEAFF.

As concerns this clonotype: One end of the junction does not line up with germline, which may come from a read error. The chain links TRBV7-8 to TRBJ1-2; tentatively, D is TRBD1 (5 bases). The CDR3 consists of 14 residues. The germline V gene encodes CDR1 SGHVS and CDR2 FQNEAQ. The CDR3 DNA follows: TGTGCCAGCAGTTCGACAGAGGGAAGGTATGGCTACACCTTT. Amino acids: CASSSTEGRYGYTF.

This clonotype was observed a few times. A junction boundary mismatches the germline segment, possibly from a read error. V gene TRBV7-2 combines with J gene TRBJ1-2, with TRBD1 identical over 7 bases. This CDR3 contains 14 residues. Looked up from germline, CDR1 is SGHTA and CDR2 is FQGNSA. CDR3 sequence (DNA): TGCGCCTGCAGTGACAGGGTTAAGGGCTATGGCTACACCTTC. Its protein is CACSDRVKGYGYTF.

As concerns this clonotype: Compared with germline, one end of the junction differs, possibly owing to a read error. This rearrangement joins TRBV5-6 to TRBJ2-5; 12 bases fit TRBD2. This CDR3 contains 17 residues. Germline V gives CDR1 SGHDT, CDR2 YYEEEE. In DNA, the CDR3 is TGTGCCTGCAGCCCTCAGGCTAGCGGGGGGGCCCTGGAGACCCAGTACTTC. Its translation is CACSPQASGGALETQYF.

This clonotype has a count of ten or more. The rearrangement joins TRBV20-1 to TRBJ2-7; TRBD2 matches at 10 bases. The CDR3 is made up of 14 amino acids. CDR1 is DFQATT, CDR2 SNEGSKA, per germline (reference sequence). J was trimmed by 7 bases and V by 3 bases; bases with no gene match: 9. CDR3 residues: CSARSPAGGREQYF. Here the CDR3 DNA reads TGCAGTGCTAGGTCACCAGCGGGGGGGCGGGAGCAGTACTTC.

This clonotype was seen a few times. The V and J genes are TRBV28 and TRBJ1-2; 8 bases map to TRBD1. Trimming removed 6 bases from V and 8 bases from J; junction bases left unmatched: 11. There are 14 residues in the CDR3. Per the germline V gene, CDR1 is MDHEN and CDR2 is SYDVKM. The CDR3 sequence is CASRPRQGLGGYTF. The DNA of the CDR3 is TGTGCCAGCAGGCCCAGACAGGGGTTAGGAGGCTACACCTTC.